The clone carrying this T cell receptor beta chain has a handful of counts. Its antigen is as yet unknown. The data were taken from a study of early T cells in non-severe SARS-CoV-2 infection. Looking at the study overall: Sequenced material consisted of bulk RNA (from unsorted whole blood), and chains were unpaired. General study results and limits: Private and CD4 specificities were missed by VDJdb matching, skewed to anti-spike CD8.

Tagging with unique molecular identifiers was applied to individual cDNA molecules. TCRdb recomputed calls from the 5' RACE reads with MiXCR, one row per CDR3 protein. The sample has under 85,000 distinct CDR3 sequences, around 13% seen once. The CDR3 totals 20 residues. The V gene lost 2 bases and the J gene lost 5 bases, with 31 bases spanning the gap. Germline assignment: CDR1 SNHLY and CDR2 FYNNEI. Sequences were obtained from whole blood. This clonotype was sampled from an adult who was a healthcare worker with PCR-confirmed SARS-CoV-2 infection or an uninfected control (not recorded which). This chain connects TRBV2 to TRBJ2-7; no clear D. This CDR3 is CASSERPGPGPARWSHEQYF. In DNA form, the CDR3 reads TGTGCCAGCAGTGAACGACCCGGCCCCGGGCCCGCCCGGTGGTCCCACGAGCAGTACTTC.